The rows below give T cell receptor beta chains drawn from one sample of a study of blood T cell repertoires in COVID-19. The assay was immunoSEQ multiplex PCR, and TCRdb's table has in-frame clones only and misses some. The repertoire includes approximately 280,000 clones, roughly 91% of them detected once, and approximately 2% sits in the top ten. Sequencing was performed on PBMCs or T cells enriched from blood (not recorded which). These TCRs come from a woman in her fifties or sixties who had recovered from COVID-19. Each CDR3 is given with its conserved first and last residue. A D gene is named only where the DNA matches it firmly. For some rows the clone size is stated as once, few or many, or as a class when expanded; others skip it.

NA	NA	TRBV15	TRBJ1-5	CATSSDSSNQPQHF	TGTGCCACCAGCAGTGACAGTAGCAATCAGCCCCAGCATTTT
NA	NA	TRBV11-1	TRBJ1-1	CASSSGLNTEAFF	TGTGCCAGCAGCTCCGGTTTGAACACTGAAGCTTTCTTT
once	TRBD2	TRBV3-1/TRBV3-2	TRBJ2-5	CASSQVRTSGRREQETQYF	TGTGCCAGCAGCCAAGTGAGGACTAGCGGGAGAAGGGAACAGGAGACCCAGTACTTC
few	TRBD1	TRBV4-1	TRBJ1-2	CASSQVTGVGGYTF	TGCGCCAGCAGCCAAGTGACAGGGGTTGGTGGCTACACCTTC
NA	NA	TRBV6-2/TRBV6-3	TRBJ1-1	CASSLNPEAEAFF	TGTGCCAGCAGCCTTAATCCGGAGGCTGAAGCTTTCTTT
NA	NA	TRBV7-7	TRBJ2-5	CASSPRTGEGPETQYF	TGTGCTAGCAGCCCCAGGACCGGAGAGGGTCCGGAGACCCAGTACTTC
NA	NA	TRBV24-1	TRBJ1-5	CATSIGGVGNQPQHF	TGTGCCACCAGTATTGGGGGGGTCGGCAATCAGCCCCAGCATTTT
NA	TRBD2	TRBV5-1	TRBJ2-7	CASSGGGGLTYEQYF	TGCGCCAGCAGCGGAGGCGGGGGACTCACCTACGAGCAGTACTTC
NA	NA	TRBV5-6	TRBJ1-1	CASSLGDTQEAFF	TGTGCCAGCAGCTTAGGGGACACCCAGGAAGCTTTCTTT
NA	NA	TRBV3-1/TRBV3-2	TRBJ1-4	CASSHGTFDEKLFF	TGTGCCAGCAGCCACGGTACTTTCGATGAAAAACTGTTTTTT
NA	NA	TRBV15	TRBJ1-5	CATSTLGGAINSNQPQHF	TGTGCCACCAGCACCCTGGGCGGGGCGATTAATAGCAATCAGCCCCAGCATTTT
NA	NA	TRBV7-8	TRBJ1-1	CASSLEGARDIFFPNTEAFF	TGTGCCAGCAGCTTAGAGGGCGCCAGGGACATCTTTTTCCCGAACACTGAAGCTTTCTTT
few	TRBD2	TRBV7-3	TRBJ2-3	CASSQDIAGGPADTQYF	TGTGCCAGCAGCCAAGATATAGCGGGGGGGCCGGCAGATACGCAGTATTTT
NA	TRBD2	TRBV9	TRBJ2-3	CASSGKAGGRDTQYF	TGTGCCAGCAGCGGAAAAGCGGGGGGCCGAGATACGCAGTATTTT
NA	TRBD1	TRBV24-1	TRBJ1-1	CATSEGQGQAEAFF	TGTGCCACCAGTGAAGGACAGGGGCAAGCTGAAGCTTTCTTT
few	NA	TRBV5-6	TRBJ1-6	CASSLFGSPLHF	TGTGCCAGCAGCTTGTTCGGTTCACCCCTCCACTTT
NA	NA	TRBV6-4	TRBJ2-7	CASSLGTPLGEQYF	TGTGCCAGCAGCCTCGGGACACCTCTCGGGGAGCAGTACTTC
NA	NA	TRBV6-1	TRBJ1-3	CASKGEGASGNTIYF	TGTGCCAGCAAGGGGGAGGGCGCGTCTGGAAACACCATATATTTT
NA	NA	TRBV7-2	TRBJ1-6	CASSLKAGTNNSPLHF	TGTGCCAGCAGCTTAAAAGCCGGGACTAATAATTCACCCCTCCACTTT
NA	TRBD1	TRBV23-1	TRBJ2-7	CASSQSGPRDRENEQYF	TGCGCCAGCAGTCAATCGGGACCCCGGGACAGGGAGAACGAGCAGTACTTC
few	NA	TRBV28	TRBJ1-1	CASSRGGNTEAFF	TGTGCCAGCAGTCGGGGGGGAAACACTGAAGCTTTCTTT
NA	TRBD2	TRBV18	TRBJ2-1	CASSPLGSGGSYNEQFF	TGTGCCAGCTCACCCCTGGGTAGCGGGGGATCCTACAATGAGCAGTTCTTC
NA	TRBD1	TRBV6-4	TRBJ1-2	CASSPTGSSYGYTF	TGTGCCAGCAGTCCGACAGGGAGTTCCTATGGCTACACCTTC
once	TRBD2	TRBV5-4	TRBJ2-1	CASSPGGARNEQFF	TGTGCCAGCAGCCCCGGGGGGGCCAGGAATGAGCAGTTCTTC
NA	TRBD1	TRBV28	TRBJ1-1	CASSAADRRMNTEAFF	TGTGCCAGCAGTGCTGCGGACAGGCGGATGAACACTGAAGCTTTCTTT
NA	NA	TRBV9	TRBJ1-1	CASSRTSGEGADYTEAFF	TGTGCCAGCAGCAGGACATCGGGGGAAGGGGCAGACTACACTGAAGCTTTCTTT
few	TRBD1	TRBV6-5	TRBJ2-7	CASSSISDRKNYEQYF	TGTGCCAGCAGTTCCATCTCGGACAGGAAGAACTACGAGCAGTACTTC
NA	TRBD1	TRBV10-3	TRBJ1-2	CAISQGVSNYGYTF	TGTGCCATCAGTCAGGGGGTATCTAACTATGGCTACACCTTC
few	NA	TRBV7-3	TRBJ1-5	CASGRDLGGQPQHF	TGTGCCAGCGGGAGGGACTTAGGGGGTCAGCCCCAGCATTTT
NA	TRBD1	TRBV25-1	TRBJ1-6	CASSVPGTGLNSPLHF	TGTGCCAGCAGTGTCCCCGGGACAGGACTTAATTCACCCCTCCACTTT
NA	NA	TRBV10-1	TRBJ1-5	CASTREAPRVDNQPQHF	TGCGCCAGCACCCGTGAGGCCCCGAGGGTAGACAATCAGCCCCAGCATTTT
NA	NA	TRBV20-1	TRBJ1-1	CSAMGVTAFF	TGCAGTGCTATGGGCGTGACGGCTTTCTTT
NA	TRBD2	TRBV9	TRBJ2-3	CASSVGASGSTDTQYF	TGTGCCAGCAGCGTAGGAGCTAGCGGGAGCACAGATACGCAGTATTTT
once	NA	TRBV28	TRBJ2-7	CASSLRSITYEQYF	TGTGCCAGCAGTTTACGCAGTATAACCTACGAGCAGTACTTC
NA	NA	TRBV5-1	TRBJ1-4	CASSSKPATNEKLFF	TGCGCCAGCAGCTCGAAGCCTGCAACTAATGAAAAACTGTTTTTT
NA	NA	TRBV5-4	TRBJ1-4	CASSRSGGANEKLFF	TGTGCCAGCAGCCGGTCGGGGGGCGCTAATGAAAAACTGTTTTTT
NA	NA	TRBV9	TRBJ2-1	CASNPRGIGNEQFF	TGTGCTTCTAATCCCCGCGGGATCGGCAATGAGCAGTTCTTC
once	NA	TRBV11-3	TRBJ2-1	CASSQSREVPDEQFF	TGTGCCAGCAGCCAGAGCAGGGAGGTACCCGATGAGCAGTTCTTC
NA	TRBD2	TRBV11-2	TRBJ2-1	CASSLLAGPYNEQFF	TGTGCCAGCAGCTTACTAGCGGGCCCCTACAATGAGCAGTTCTTC
NA	NA	TRBV7-9	TRBJ2-7	CASRQPGGMGPDEQYF	TGTGCCAGCAGGCAACCGGGCGGGATGGGTCCGGACGAGCAGTACTTC
NA	TRBD1	TRBV19	TRBJ2-1	CASRSGTGGSNEQFF	TGTGCCAGCCGATCCGGGACAGGGGGGTCCAATGAGCAGTTCTTC
NA	TRBD1	TRBV2	TRBJ1-6	CASSELGQGQSPLHF	TGTGCCAGCAGTGAGTTGGGACAGGGCCAATCACCCCTCCACTTT
once	NA	TRBV7-9	TRBJ1-2	CASSGPYGYTF	TGTGCCAGCAGCGGCCCATATGGCTACACCTTC
NA	TRBD1	TRBV5-1	TRBJ1-2	CASSLPNLTGEGEVGTNYGYTF	TGCGCCAGCAGCTTGCCAAACTTGACAGGGGAAGGAGAAGTGGGAACTAACTATGGCTACACCTTC
few	NA	TRBV11-3	TRBJ1-6	CASNDSPSRSSYNSPLHF	TGTGCCAGCAACGACAGCCCCTCACGGAGCTCCTATAATTCACCCCTCCACTTT